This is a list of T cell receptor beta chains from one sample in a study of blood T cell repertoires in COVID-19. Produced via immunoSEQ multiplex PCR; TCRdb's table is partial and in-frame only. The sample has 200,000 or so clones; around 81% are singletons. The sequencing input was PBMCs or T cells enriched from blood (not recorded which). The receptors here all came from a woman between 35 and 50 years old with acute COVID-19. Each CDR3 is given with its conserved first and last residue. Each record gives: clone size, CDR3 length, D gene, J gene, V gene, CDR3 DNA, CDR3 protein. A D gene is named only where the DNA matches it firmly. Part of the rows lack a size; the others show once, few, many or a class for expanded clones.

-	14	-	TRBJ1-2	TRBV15	TGTGCCACCAGCAGAGATCTGTCAGACAATGGCTACACCTTC	CATSRDLSDNGYTF
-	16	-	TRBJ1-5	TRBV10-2	TGCGCCAGCAGTGAGTCGATAGGGGTCGCTAATCAGCCCCAGCATTTT	CASSESIGVANQPQHF
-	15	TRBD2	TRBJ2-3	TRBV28	TGTGCCAGCACCATGGGAGCGGGGGAGGCAGATACGCAGTATTTT	CASTMGAGEADTQYF
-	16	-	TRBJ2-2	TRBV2	TGTGCCAGCAGTGAACAGGGAGGTGGAAACACCGGGGAGCTGTTTTTT	CASSEQGGGNTGELFF
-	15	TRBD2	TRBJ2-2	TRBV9	TGTGCCAGCAGCTTGGGGACTAGCGGCACCGGGGAGCTGTTTTTT	CASSLGTSGTGELFF
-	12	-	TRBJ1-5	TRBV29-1	TGCAGCGTTGGCAGTTCCAATCAGCCCCAGCATTTT	CSVGSSNQPQHF
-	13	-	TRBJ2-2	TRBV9	TGTGCCAGCAGCGTAGACGGTTCCGGGGAGCTGTTTTTT	CASSVDGSGELFF
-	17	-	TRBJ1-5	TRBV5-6	TGTGCCAGCAGCTTGTTTATACGGGGGTCTAGCAATCAGCCCCAGCATTTT	CASSLFIRGSSNQPQHF
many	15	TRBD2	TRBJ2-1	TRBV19	TGTGCCAGTAGTACTCCGGGACTAGCTTACAATGAGCAGTTCTTC	CASSTPGLAYNEQFF
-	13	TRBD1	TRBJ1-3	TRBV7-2	TGTGCCAGCAGCTTAGGGCAGGGGGGCACCATATATTTT	CASSLGQGGTIYF
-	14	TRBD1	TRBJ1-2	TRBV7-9	TGTGCCAGCAAAACTCGACAGGGAGAGGCTGGCTACACCTTC	CASKTRQGEAGYTF
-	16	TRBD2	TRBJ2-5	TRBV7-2	TGTGCCAGCAGCTTAACGACTAGCGGGACCCAAGAGACCCAGTACTTC	CASSLTTSGTQETQYF